This paragraph covers one T cell receptor (beta chain) sequence. Donors in the study were healthy people who gave bone marrow. The PCR made use of 60 Vbeta and 13 Jbeta primers. TCRdb's copy holds only in-frame clones and misses some; the assay was immunoSEQ multiplex PCR. Of 130,000 to 150,000 clones listed, 73% are singletons. This specimen belongs to a study of cytomegalovirus exposure and HLA in healthy donors. CDR1 SNHLY and CDR2 FYNNEI come from the germline V gene. V lost 6 bases, J lost 8 bases, and 28 bases lay in between. CDR3 length: 17 residues. This chain uses TRBV2 with TRBJ1-2; D perhaps matches TRBD1 (5 bases). The clonotype originates from a human donor in good health. The specimen sequenced was PBMCs. The CDR3: CASSNPLLVGIWGGYTF. CDR3 DNA: TGTGCCAGCAGCAACCCACTACTGGTCGGCATCTGGGGCGGCTACACCTTC.